This TCR beta chain derives from a study of blood T cell repertoires in COVID-19. Study summary: The origin of the acute and convalescent COVID-19 samples was the United States, Italy and Spain. PBMCs, B-cell-depleted T cells, or T cells were the source of the cDNA or gDNA that made up the material.

Method: immunoSEQ multiplex PCR; TCRdb's copy keeps in-frame clones and lacks some. The sample gives tens of thousands of clones, approximately 78% of which show up once; under 35% is in the top ten. Between the trimmed V and J ends, which lost 5 bases and 6 bases, there was a span of 17 bases. The CDR3 is 14 amino acids. The germline CDR1 and CDR2 sequences are SGHTA and FQGTGA. This receptor was taken from a human donor in a cohort sampled during active COVID-19. This rearrangement joins TRBV7-3 to TRBJ2-7; TRBD1 is a possible D gene (6 bases). The sequenced sample consisted of peripheral blood. In nucleotides, the CDR3 is TGTGCCAGCAGCCAAAGGGCAGGGGCGGTCGAGCAGTACTTC. It yields the protein CASSQRAGAVEQYF.